Below are 5 T cell receptor beta chains sequenced from a single sample in a study of blood T cell repertoires in COVID-19. Profiling relied on immunoSEQ multiplex PCR, and the TCRdb table lists in-frame clones only, not all of them. Seen here are some 330,000 clones, 85% to 90% observed once, and the top ten hold about 4%. The sample comprised PBMCs or T cells enriched from blood (not recorded which). The receptor set was obtained from a man aged 30 to 39 who had recovered from COVID-19.

The V gene is TRBV5-1, the J gene TRBJ2-7; 7 bases are a match to TRBD1. V was pared by 1 base and J by 8 bases, with 15 bases of the junction left unmatched. The germline CDR1 and CDR2 sequences are SGHRS and YFSETQ. This CDR3 comprises 16 residues. For the CDR3, the DNA is TGCGCCAGCAGCTTGTATGGGGACAGCGCCCCTCTACAGCAGTACTTC. Translated: CASSLYGDSAPLQQYF.

The J gene is TRBJ2-7, the V gene TRBV3-1 (or the pseudogene TRBV3-2), with 9 bases aligning to TRBD2. CDR1 is LGHDT, CDR2 YNNKEL, per germline (reference sequence). The CDR3 is made up of 16 amino acids. Trimming removed 3 bases from V and 1 base from J; junction bases left unmatched: 7. The CDR3 region is CASSQTLRGGSYEQYF. The DNA for the CDR3 is TGTGCCAGCAGCCAGACGTTGCGGGGGGGGTCCTACGAGCAGTACTTC.

V is TRBV19 and J is TRBJ2-7; D is perhaps TRBD2 (6 bases). Germline CDR1 and CDR2: LNHDA and SQIVND (reference sequence). CDR3 length: 17 residues. The V end was cut by 0 bases, the J end by 0 bases, with 15 bases between. The CDR3 DNA is TGTGCCAGTAGTATAGATCTTGTCGGGGGATCCTCCTACGAGCAGTACTTC. This gives the protein CASSIDLVGGSSYEQYF.

The CDR3 loop reads CATSDLPLLEGYNEQFF. As DNA, the CDR3 is TGTGCCACCAGTGATTTGCCCCTGCTAGAGGGCTACAATGAGCAGTTCTTC. This chain links TRBV24-1 with TRBJ2-1; D is perhaps TRBD2 (5 bases). V lost 0 bases and J 3 bases, leaving 14 bases between the germline ends. This CDR3 is built from 17 residues. In germline, CDR1 is KGHDR, CDR2 SFDVKD.

J is TRBJ1-1 and V is TRBV6-5; a possible D gene is TRBD1 (5 bases). Germline CDR1 reads MNHEY; CDR2 reads SVGAGI. Trimming shortened V by 6 bases and J by 0 bases, and 8 bases separated the two germline ends. The CDR3 sequence is 13 residues long. As DNA, the CDR3 is TGTGCCAGCAGCGCACAGGTGAACACTGAAGCTTTCTTT. This translates into CASSAQVNTEAFF.